This T cell receptor (beta chain) was sequenced in a study of vaccination effects on CD4 cells after COVID-19. Looking at the study overall: Post-vaccine draws lagged the second dose by a median of 72 days.

TCRdb's table, derived via immunoSEQ multiplex PCR, lists solely in-frame clones and lacks some. The sample comprises approximately 70,000 clones, roughly 80% of which are singletons, and around 0.94% rests with the top ten. Pools of viral peptides were used by the ViraFEST assay to expand antigen-specific CD4+ T cells ahead of sequencing. Following an approximately 9-day culture, CD4+ T cells were purified. Two doses of either BNT162b2 or mRNA-1273 were given to each participant. The trim removed 5 bases at V and 0 bases at J, leaving 2 bases unmatched. The CDR3 length is 15 residues. Per the germline V gene, CDR1 is KGHDR and CDR2 is SFDVKD. Regarding this clone: The antigen remains unidentified.

The clonotype originates from a human donor who received a COVID-19 vaccine. The sequencing used CD4+ T cells from PBMCs cultured with HCoV-OC43 spike peptides, collected after COVID-19 vaccination. Subset meaning: HCoV-OC43 spike overlapping peptide pool stimulation. This chain connects TRBV24-1 to TRBJ2-5, with 10 bases aligning to TRBD2. The CDR3 coding sequence is TGTGCCACCAGTGCCCTAGCGGGAGACCAAGAGACCCAGTACTTC. The encoded protein is CATSALAGDQETQYF.